One and the same sample provided the 24 T cell receptor beta chains below, sequenced in a study of blood T cell repertoires in COVID-19. Repertoires were generated with immunoSEQ multiplex PCR, while TCRdb's copy carries only in-frame clones and drops some. The table lists about 310,000 clones, over 75% of them singletons. Input material: peripheral blood. These receptors were collected from a man in his fifties with active or convalescent COVID-19.

The CDR3 reads CASSLVGNINTEAFF. The CDR3 nucleotides are TGTGCCAGCAGCTTAGTGGGCAATATTAACACTGAAGCTTTCTTT. This rearrangement joins TRBV7-2 to TRBJ1-1; D gene uncertain. The CDR3 has 15 residues. Trimming pared 1 base from V and 2 bases from J, leaving 11 bases between. Germline V gives CDR1 SGHTA, CDR2 FQGNSA.

The rearrangement uses TRBV2 and TRBJ2-7; TRBD2 matches 9 bases. Germline loops: CDR1 SNHLY, CDR2 FYNNEI. The V segment lost 4 bases and the J segment 2 bases; nucleotides outside the gene matches: 3. The CDR3 has 14 residues. The CDR3 reads CASSVGGRAYEQYF. CDR3 nucleotides: TGTGCCAGCAGTGTTGGCGGGAGGGCCTACGAGCAGTACTTC.

The CDR3 DNA follows: TGTGCCAGCAGTTTAACACCCCCCCAGGATGAGCAGTTCTTC. This encodes CASSLTPPQDEQFF. The chain carries TRBV28 and TRBJ2-1; D gene unclear. The V end lost 2 bases, the J end lost 8 bases, and 13 bases lay between the germline ends. The CDR3 length is 14 residues. The germline V gene encodes CDR1 MDHEN and CDR2 SYDVKM.

V gene TRBV10-3 combines with J gene TRBJ2-1; D perhaps matches TRBD1 (6 bases). The CDR3 contains 15 residues. Germline CDR1 is ENHRY and CDR2 is SYGVKD. V was pared by 6 bases and J by 0 bases, with 12 bases between. The CDR3 nucleotides are TGTGCCATCAGAGACAGGATGAGCTCCTACAATGAGCAGTTCTTC. Translating gives CAIRDRMSSYNEQFF.

This rearrangement joins TRBV28 to TRBJ1-4; D is ambiguous. Looked up from germline, CDR1 is MDHEN and CDR2 is SYDVKM. CDR3 length: 14 residues. The V end lost 7 bases, the J end lost 8 bases, and 17 bases lay between the germline ends. CDR3 sequence: CASNRPSRKEKLFF. DNA for the CDR3: TGTGCCAGCAATCGTCCTAGCAGGAAAGAAAAACTGTTTTTT.

The chain employs TRBV27 and TRBJ2-7, with 9 nucleotides matching TRBD1. J was trimmed by 2 bases and V by 4 bases; bases with no gene match: 3. The CDR3 spans 14 residues. CDR1 and CDR2 from the germline V gene are MNHEY and SMNVEV (reference sequence). DNA of the CDR3: TGTGCCAGCAGTTCAAGGACAGGGGCCTACGAGCAGTACTTC. It yields the protein CASSSRTGAYEQYF.

The chain has TRBV19 and TRBJ1-1, with TRBD1 matching 9 bases. CDR3 length equals 18 residues. Trimming took 6 bases from V and 1 from J; bases not matched to a gene: 15. Germline CDR1 LNHDA, CDR2 SQIVND (reference sequence). The CDR3 coding sequence is TGTGCCAGTAGCACCGGGACAGGGTTATTACTTCCGAACACTGAAGCTTTCTTT. Its protein product is CASSTGTGLLLPNTEAFF.

V gene TRBV5-4 combines with J gene TRBJ2-3, with 13 nucleotides matching TRBD2. CDR1 and CDR2 from the germline V gene are SGHNT and YYREEE (reference sequence). The V and J ends lost 4 bases and 2 bases, in that order; junction bases with no gene match: 7. This CDR3 is built from 17 residues. The CDR3 DNA reads as TGTGCCAGCAGCACAAGACTAGCGGGAGGACCCACAGATACGCAGTATTTT. This encodes CASSTRLAGGPTDTQYF.

This clone was observed a single time. J is TRBJ2-3 and V is TRBV4-3; no clear D gene. Germline-derived CDR1 and CDR2 are LGHNA and YSLEER. V was trimmed by 4 bases and J by 0 bases, leaving 5 bases between them. The CDR3 length is 13 residues. The CDR3 loop is CASSPTSTDTQYF. CDR3 nucleotides: TGCGCCAGCAGCCCGACTAGCACAGATACGCAGTATTTT.

CDR3 sequence: CASSFRRRETQYF. The CDR3 nucleotides read TGTGCCAGCAGTTTTAGGAGGAGGGAGACCCAGTACTTC. The rearrangement joins TRBV27 to TRBJ2-5; D is possibly TRBD2 (5 bases). The V end lost 3 bases, the J end lost 5 bases, and 10 bases lay between the germline ends. CDR3 length: 13 amino acids. The germline gives CDR1 MNHEY, CDR2 SMNVEV (reference sequence).

In this sample, this clone turned up once. V is TRBV6-4 and J is TRBJ2-1, with 8 bases identical to TRBD1. This CDR3 region has 17 residues. Per the germline V gene, CDR1 is MRHNA and CDR2 is SNTAGT. V gave up 6 bases and J gave up 4 bases; unmatched junction bases: 14. The chain's CDR3 is CASRLNRGKWVYNEQFF. The CDR3 bases are TGTGCCAGCAGACTTAACAGGGGGAAATGGGTATACAATGAGCAGTTCTTC.

The chain couples TRBV28 to TRBJ2-2; 8 nucleotides agree with TRBD1. CDR1 MDHEN and CDR2 SYDVKM come from the germline V gene. Trimming removed 6 bases from V and 1 base from J; junction bases left unmatched: 1. The length of the CDR3 is 14 residues. CDR3 loop: CASRGQGNTGELFF. CDR3 coding DNA: TGTGCCAGCAGAGGACAGGGGAACACCGGGGAGCTGTTTTTT.

V gene TRBV28 combines with J gene TRBJ1-5; TRBD1 aligns across 9 bases. Losses at the gene ends were 1 base for V and 3 bases for J; bases not matched to a gene: 1. The CDR3 contains 15 residues. Germline lookup yields CDR1 MDHEN and CDR2 SYDVKM. The CDR3 nucleotides read TGTGCCAGCAGTTTATTACAGGGGGCCAATCAGCCCCAGCATTTT. It is translated as CASSLLQGANQPQHF.

This clone occurred a few times. The chain combines TRBV5-1 with TRBJ1-5; 9 positions agree with TRBD1. From germline, CDR1 is SGHRS and CDR2 YFSETQ. The V segment lost 5 bases and the J segment 0 bases; nucleotides outside the gene matches: 3. The CDR3 spans 15 residues. CDR3 sequence reads: CASSVQGASNQPQHF. The DNA for the CDR3 is TGCGCCAGCAGTGTACAGGGGGCTAGCAATCAGCCCCAGCATTTT.

In DNA form, the CDR3 reads TGTGCCAGCACTCGAATGACAGGGTATCAGCCCCAGCATTTT. This codes for CASTRMTGYQPQHF. V and J are TRBV6-6 and TRBJ1-5; 7 nucleotides match TRBD1. The V segment lost 7 bases and the J segment 5 bases; nucleotides outside the gene matches: 8. This CDR3 contains 14 residues. Germline lookup yields CDR1 MNHNY and CDR2 SVGAGI (reference sequence).

This rearrangement joins TRBV7-2 to TRBJ2-1; 8 bases match TRBD2. The CDR3 consists of 16 residues. In germline, CDR1 is SGHTA, CDR2 FQGNSA. V trimming: 4 bases; J trimming: 7 bases; junction bases outside the gene matches: 12. The CDR3, as DNA: TGTGCCAGCAGCTCCAAGCTCTCCGGGAGGGTTAATGAGCAGTTCTTC. Its protein product is CASSSKLSGRVNEQFF.

The chain uses TRBV18 and TRBJ1-1; no clear D. V lost 2 bases and J 4 bases, leaving 11 bases between the germline ends. Germline assignment: CDR1 KGHSH and CDR2 LQKENI. This CDR3 has 14 residues. CDR3 nucleotides: TGTGCCAGCTCACCAAGAGGAGGGAGCACTGAAGCTTTCTTT. It codes for CASSPRGGSTEAFF.

The CDR3 sequence is CAISEYVGEKLFF. In nucleotides, the CDR3 is TGTGCCATCAGTGAGTATGTCGGTGAAAAACTGTTTTTT. The chain is built from TRBV10-3 and TRBJ1-4, with D unresolved. Germline loops: CDR1 ENHRY, CDR2 SYGVKD. V was shortened by 1 base and J by 7 bases, with 7 bases between the two germline ends. The CDR3 has 13 amino acids.

Here the CDR3 reads CASSIVGPSVGRGYGYTF. CDR3 nucleotide sequence: TGTGCCAGTAGTATTGTCGGGCCCTCGGTCGGCAGGGGCTATGGCTACACCTTC. V is TRBV19 and J is TRBJ1-2; D may be TRBD1 (6 bases). The CDR3 totals 18 residues. Trimming cost V 3 bases and J 4 bases, with 24 bases left between them. The germline V gene encodes CDR1 LNHDA and CDR2 SQIVND (reference sequence). Full variable domain (outside the CDR3, taken from reference TRBV19 and TRBJ1-2): DGGITQSPKYLFRKEGQNVTLSCEQNLNHDAMYWYRQDPGQGLRLIYYSQIVNDFQKGDIAEGYSVSREKKESFPLTVTSAQKNPTAFYLCASSIVGPSVGRGYGYTFGSGTRLTVV.

This chain connects TRBV30 to TRBJ1-2; D may be TRBD1 (5 bases). The CDR3 contains 13 residues. CDR1 GTSNPN and CDR2 SVGIG come from the germline V gene (reference sequence). Trimming took 2 bases from V and 7 from J, leaving 14 bases between them. The CDR3 is CAWSLLWGGGYTF. CDR3 bases: TGTGCCTGGAGTCTTCTCTGGGGGGGTGGCTACACCTTC.

CDR3 sequence: CSASNRGTYGYTF. CDR3 DNA sequence: TGCAGTGCCAGTAACAGGGGGACCTATGGCTACACCTTC. The J gene is TRBJ1-2, the V gene TRBV20-1, with TRBD1 identical over 8 bases. Germline V gives CDR1 DFQATT, CDR2 SNEGSKA (reference sequence). J gave up 4 bases and V 6 bases, and 7 bases lay outside the gene matches. This CDR3 is built from 13 residues.

J is TRBJ2-7 and V is TRBV18; 8 positions match TRBD1. The germline gives CDR1 KGHSH, CDR2 LQKENI. With V trimmed by 3 bases and J by 12 bases, 10 bases remained unmatched. The CDR3 consists of 13 residues. For the CDR3, the DNA is TGTGCCAGCTCACCTCAGGGACAGGCCGAGGGGTACTTC. Protein product: CASSPQGQAEGYF.

To note about this clone: One end of the junction varies from germline; a read error may be responsible. The chain combines TRBV5-4 with TRBJ2-7, with unresolved D. In germline, CDR1 is SGHNT, CDR2 YYREEE (reference sequence). CDR3 length equals 12 residues. The chain's CDR3 is CASSSDSHEQYF. The CDR3 region has the DNA TGTGCCAGCAGCTCAGACTCCCACGAGCAGTACTTC.

CDR3 bases: TGTGCCAGCAGTGATGAGGGGAACACTGAAGCTTTCTTT. Translation: CASSDEGNTEAFF. V gene TRBV2 combines with J gene TRBJ1-1; the D is unclear. The CDR3 spans 13 residues. V lost 3 bases and J 1 base, leaving 6 bases between the germline ends. The germline V gene encodes CDR1 SNHLY and CDR2 FYNNEI.